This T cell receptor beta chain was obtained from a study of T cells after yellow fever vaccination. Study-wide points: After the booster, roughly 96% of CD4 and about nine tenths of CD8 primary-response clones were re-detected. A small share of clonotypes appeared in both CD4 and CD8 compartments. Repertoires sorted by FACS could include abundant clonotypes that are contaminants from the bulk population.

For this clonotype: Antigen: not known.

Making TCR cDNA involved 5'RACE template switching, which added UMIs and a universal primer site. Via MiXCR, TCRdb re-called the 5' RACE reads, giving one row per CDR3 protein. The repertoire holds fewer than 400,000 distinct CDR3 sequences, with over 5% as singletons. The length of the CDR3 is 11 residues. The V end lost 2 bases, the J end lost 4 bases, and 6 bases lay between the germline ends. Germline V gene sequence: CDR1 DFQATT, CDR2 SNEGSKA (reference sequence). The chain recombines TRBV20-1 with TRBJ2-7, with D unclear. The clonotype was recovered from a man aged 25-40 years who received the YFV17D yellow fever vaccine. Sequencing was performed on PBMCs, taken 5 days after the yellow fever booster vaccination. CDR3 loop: CSARPYYEQYF. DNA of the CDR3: TGCAGTGCTAGACCTTATTACGAGCAGTACTTC.